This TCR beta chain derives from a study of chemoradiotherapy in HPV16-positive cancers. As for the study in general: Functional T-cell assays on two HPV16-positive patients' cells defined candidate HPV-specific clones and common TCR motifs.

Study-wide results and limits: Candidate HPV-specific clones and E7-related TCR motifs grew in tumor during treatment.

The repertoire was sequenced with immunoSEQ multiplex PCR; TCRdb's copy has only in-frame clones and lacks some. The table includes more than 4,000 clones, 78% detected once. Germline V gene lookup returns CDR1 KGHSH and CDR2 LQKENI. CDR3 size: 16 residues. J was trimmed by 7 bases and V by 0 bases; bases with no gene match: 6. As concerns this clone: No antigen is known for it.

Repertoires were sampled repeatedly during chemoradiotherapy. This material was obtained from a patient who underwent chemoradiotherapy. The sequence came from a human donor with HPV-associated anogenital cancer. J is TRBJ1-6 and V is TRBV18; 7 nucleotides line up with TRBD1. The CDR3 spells CASSPPSQGWNSPLHF. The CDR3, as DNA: TGTGCCAGCTCACCACCTTCACAGGGGTGGAATTCACCCCTCCACTTT.